Listed here are 21 T cell receptor beta chains from one sample, sequenced in a study of blood T cell repertoires in COVID-19. Only in-frame clones appear in the TCRdb table, and some are missing; sequencing was by immunoSEQ multiplex PCR. The sample lists around 78,000 clones; about 89% were seen once. The material sequenced was PBMCs or T cells enriched from blood (not recorded which). The receptors shown here come from a woman in her forties or fifties with acute COVID-19.

The CDR3 loop is CATSGRPGGNQPQHF. For the CDR3, the DNA is TGTGCCACCAGTGGGCGCCCGGGAGGCAATCAGCCCCAGCATTTT. The rearrangement uses TRBV24-1 and TRBJ1-5; D not certain. This CDR3 comprises 15 residues. CDR1 and CDR2 (germline): KGHDR, SFDVKD. Trimming took 5 bases from V and 2 from J, leaving 12 bases between them.

As for this clone: In the same sample, other DNA sequences code for this CDR3. This chain joins TRBV6-5 and TRBJ1-1; D is uncertain. The V gene's germline CDR1 is MNHEY and CDR2 SVGAGI. The CDR3 length is 15 residues. Trimming left V 0 bases short and J 0 bases short, with 8 bases between. The CDR3 is CASSYSGGMNTEAFF. CDR3 bases: TGTGCCAGCAGTTACTCGGGAGGGATGAACACTGAAGCTTTCTTT.

The gene calls are TRBV3-1 (or the pseudogene TRBV3-2) and TRBJ2-7; D possibly corresponds to TRBD2 (6 bases). In germline, CDR1 is LGHDT, CDR2 YNNKEL (reference sequence). With 5 bases removed from V and 9 bases from J, the gap between germline ends came to 20 bases. The CDR3 spans 14 residues. This CDR3 reads CASSGRLGLYAQYF. Here the CDR3 DNA reads TGTGCCAGCAGCGGACGACTAGGTCTTTATGCGCAGTACTTC.

V usage is TRBV11-3 and J usage is TRBJ2-3; TRBD2 agrees at 14 bases. The CDR3 has 20 residues. Trimming took 4 bases from V and 3 from J; bases not matched to a gene: 15. The germline V gene encodes CDR1 SGHNT and CDR2 YENEEA. The CDR3 nucleotides are TGTGCCAGCAGCTCAGACCGACTAGCGGGAGGGCCAAGGTTGACAGATACGCAGTATTTT. Amino acids: CASSSDRLAGGPRLTDTQYF.

This chain connects TRBV5-4 to TRBJ2-1; TRBD2 matches at 12 bases. V shed 6 bases and J 0 bases; nucleotides not matched to a gene: 7. CDR3 size: 17 residues. Looked up from germline, CDR1 is SGHNT and CDR2 is YYREEE (reference sequence). The CDR3 here is CASKTSGSLYSYNEQFF. CDR3 in DNA: TGTGCCAGCAAGACTAGCGGGAGCCTATACTCCTACAATGAGCAGTTCTTC.

V and J are TRBV11-2 and TRBJ2-7; 10 nucleotides match TRBD2. V gave up 1 base and J gave up 5 bases; unmatched junction bases: 14. This CDR3 spans 18 amino acids. Per germline, CDR1 SGHAT and CDR2 FQNNGV. The CDR3 DNA is TGTGCCAGCAGCTTAGGGCTAGCGGGAGAGGTTTTCGTTCACGAGCAGTACTTC. Protein: CASSLGLAGEVFVHEQYF. Based on the CDR3 plus reference TRBV11-2 and TRBJ2-7, the full variable domain is EAGVAQSPRYKIIEKRQSVAFWCNPISGHATLYWYQQILGQGPKLLIQFQNNGVVDDSQLPKDRFSAERLKGVDSTLKIQPAKLEDSAVYLCASSLGLAGEVFVHEQYFGPGTRLTVT.

This clone was detected a few times. V and J are TRBV29-1 and TRBJ2-3; TRBD2 might be the D (6 bases). Between the trimmed V and J ends, which lost 6 bases and 0 bases, there was a span of 19 bases. CDR1 SQVTM and CDR2 ANQGSEA come from the germline V gene. The CDR3 has 16 amino acids. The CDR3 nucleotides read TGCAGCGTGCTTCCTAGAGGCGGGGACAGCACAGATACGCAGTATTTT. This translates into CSVLPRGGDSTDTQYF.

The rearrangement links TRBV6-5 to TRBJ2-5; D might be TRBD2 (5 bases). The CDR3 extends over 13 amino acids. The V gene lost 4 bases and the J gene lost 4 bases, with 10 bases spanning the gap. The germline CDR1 and CDR2 sequences are MNHEY and SVGAGI. The CDR3 coding sequence is TGTGCCAGCAGTTGGGCTAGCACAGAGACCCAGTACTTC. As protein: CASSWASTETQYF.

This clone came up a few times. The CDR3, as DNA: TGTGCCAGCAGTGAAAACTGGGACAGCGGAAACACCATATATTTT. Translation: CASSENWDSGNTIYF. The rearrangement links TRBV6-1 to TRBJ1-3, with 7 nucleotides matching TRBD1. Germline V lookup: CDR1 MNHNS, CDR2 SASEGT. V trimming: 2 bases; J trimming: 4 bases; junction bases outside the gene matches: 5. The CDR3 loop spans 15 amino acids.

The rearrangement links TRBV7-3 to TRBJ2-7, with TRBD2 matching 11 bases. The CDR3 has 14 amino acids. CDR1 SGHTA and CDR2 FQGTGA come from the germline V gene. The J segment lost 5 bases and the V segment lost 6 bases, leaving 6 bases of the junction unmatched. CDR3 in DNA: TGTGCCAGCAGTTCTGGGGGACTAGCGGACGAGCAGTACTTC. It yields the protein CASSSGGLADEQYF.

This chain joins TRBV29-1 and TRBJ1-4; TRBD1 agrees at 7 bases. The V segment lost 4 bases and the J segment 9 bases; nucleotides outside the gene matches: 8. Germline CDR1 reads SQVTM; CDR2 reads ANQGSEA. The CDR3 has 13 residues. CDR3 DNA sequence: TGCAGCGTTGTAAGGCAGGGGGATCAAAAACTGTTTTTT. Protein sequence: CSVVRQGDQKLFF.

The chain is built from TRBV27 and TRBJ2-6, with TRBD1 matching 7 bases. Germline loops: CDR1 MNHEY, CDR2 SMNVEV (reference sequence). The CDR3 is 15 residues long. Unmatched junction bases numbered 5, after V lost 7 bases and J lost 2 bases. In DNA, the CDR3 is TGTGCCAGCACTACAGGGGTCCCTGGGGCCAACGTCCTGACTTTC. Amino acid sequence: CASTTGVPGANVLTF.

J is TRBJ2-7 and V is TRBV18, with TRBD1 matching 7 bases. The CDR3 spans 16 residues. Germline values: CDR1 KGHSH, CDR2 LQKENI. V lost 3 bases and J lost 3; bases outside the gene matches: 11. The CDR3 here is CASSPNRGANNYEQYF. The DNA for the CDR3 is TGTGCCAGCTCACCGAACAGGGGTGCGAATAACTACGAGCAGTACTTC.

The V and J genes are TRBV5-8 and TRBJ1-1, with 7 nucleotides matching TRBD1. V shed 4 bases, J shed 0 bases, and the junction held 3 bases outside the gene matches. CDR3 length: 14 amino acids. Germline V gives CDR1 SGHTS, CDR2 YDEGEE. The CDR3 DNA is TGTGCCAGCAGCCGGGGACAGTTGAACACTGAAGCTTTCTTT. It encodes CASSRGQLNTEAFF.

This chain links TRBV23-1 with TRBJ1-5, with D uncertain. TRBV23-1 is known as an ORF, though its function is uncertain. Trimming took off 0 bases at V and 0 bases at J, with 9 bases between the two ends. This CDR3 comprises 16 residues. The CDR3 DNA follows: TGCGCCAGCAGTCAATCGATAGGAGATAGCAATCAGCCCCAGCATTTT. Its translation: CASSQSIGDSNQPQHF.

V usage is TRBV4-2 and J usage is TRBJ2-5; 9 bases line up with TRBD2. V was clipped by 0 bases and J by 7 bases; unmatched bases: 15. Germline CDR1 and CDR2: LGHNA and YNFKEQ. CDR3 size: 18 residues. The CDR3 is CASSQDWGRLAVVVTQYF. For the CDR3, the DNA is TGTGCCAGCAGCCAAGATTGGGGGAGACTAGCGGTGGTGGTGACCCAGTACTTC.

The CDR3 is CASSLRTGDGYTF. The CDR3 bases are TGTGCCAGCAGCTTAAGGACAGGGGATGGCTACACCTTC. The chain carries TRBV7-8 and TRBJ1-2, with 9 bases matching TRBD1. From germline, CDR1 is SGHVS and CDR2 FQNEAQ. The CDR3 consists of 13 residues. J was trimmed by 6 bases and V by 2 bases; bases with no gene match: 1. The entire variable domain, with the rest obtained from reference TRBV7-8 and TRBJ1-2, is as follows: GAGVSQSPRYKVAKRGQDVALRCDPISGHVSLFWYQQALGQGPEFLTYFQNEAQLDKSGLPSDRFFAERPEGSVSTLKIQRTQQEDSAVYLCASSLRTGDGYTFGSGTRLTVV.

The chain links TRBV6-5 to TRBJ2-1; 11 bases line up with TRBD2. Germline-derived CDR1 and CDR2 are MNHEY and SVGAGI. The V and J ends lost 6 bases and 6 bases, in that order; junction bases with no gene match: 7. The CDR3 runs to 15 residues. CDR3 DNA sequence: TGTGCCAGCAGCCGTAGCGGGAGGGCGGGCAATGAGCAGTTCTTC. It yields the protein CASSRSGRAGNEQFF.

The chain employs TRBV7-2 and TRBJ1-1, with D perhaps TRBD1 (6 bases). V lost 5 bases and J 9 bases, leaving 16 bases between the germline ends. The CDR3 contains 13 residues. Germline V CDR1 and CDR2: SGHTA, FQGNSA. Written as DNA, the CDR3 is TGTGCCAGCAGCCAACAGGGTCGAGGGAAAGCTTTCTTT. This sequence encodes CASSQQGRGKAFF. The entire variable domain, with the rest obtained from reference TRBV7-2 and TRBJ1-1, is as follows: GAGVSQSPSNKVTEKGKDVELRCDPISGHTALYWYRQSLGQGLEFLIYFQGNSAPDKSGLPSDRFSAERTGGSVSTLTIQRTQQEDSAVYLCASSQQGRGKAFFGQGTRLTVV.

The chain uses TRBV19 and TRBJ2-1; 7 bases are shared with TRBD2. CDR1 is LNHDA, CDR2 SQIVND, per germline (reference sequence). V was clipped by 4 bases and J by 8 bases; unmatched bases: 8. This CDR3 is built from 14 residues. CDR3 bases: TGTGCCAGTAGTACCCCGGGGAGGGAAGATGAGCAGTTCTTC. Translation: CASSTPGREDEQFF.

The chain links TRBV27 to TRBJ2-1, with TRBD1 matching over 9 bases. CDR3 length: 16 residues. The junction had 10 bases not matched to a gene; V was cut back by 2 bases and J by 8 bases. From germline, CDR1 is MNHEY and CDR2 SMNVEV (reference sequence). Here the CDR3 DNA reads TGTGCCAGCAGTTTAACCGGGACAGGGTTTATAGATGAGCAGTTCTTC. It yields the protein CASSLTGTGFIDEQFF.